This is a list of T cell receptor beta chains from one sample in a study of control samples from healthy donors and cancer patients. Profiling relied on immunoSEQ multiplex PCR, and the TCRdb table lists in-frame clones only, not all of them. This sample has over 100,000 clones, with about nine tenths found just once. The sequencing input was blood. The source of these receptors is a human donor in good health. The donor label of this sample is uncertain. Both conserved end residues are part of each CDR3. A D gene is named only where the DNA matches it firmly. Not all rows give a size; the values are once, few, many and, for expanded clones, a class.

D,V,length,J,size,CDR3,DNA
-,TRBV3-1/TRBV3-2,12,TRBJ2-7,-,CASSPPGGEQYF,TGTGCCAGCAGCCCCCCGGGCGGCGAGCAGTACTTC
-,TRBV19,14,TRBJ2-2,-,CASQRKQTTGELFF,TGTGCCAGTCAAAGGAAACAGACAACCGGGGAGCTGTTTTTT
-,TRBV27,14,TRBJ2-3,-,CASSPNLSTDTQYF,TGTGCCAGCAGTCCGAACCTTAGCACAGATACGCAGTATTTT
-,TRBV11-2,14,TRBJ2-5,once,CASVGSASQETQYF,TGTGCCAGCGTAGGCAGCGCCTCCCAAGAGACCCAGTACTTC
-,TRBV11-2,14,TRBJ2-7,-,CASSLWQGEYEQYF,TGTGCCAGCAGCTTATGGCAGGGAGAGTACGAGCAGTACTTC
TRBD1,TRBV19,15,TRBJ1-2,once,CASSILAGGNYGYTF,TGTGCCAGTAGTATACTAGCAGGGGGAAACTATGGCTACACCTTC
-,TRBV2,14,TRBJ2-1,-,CASRAGTDYNEQFF,TGTGCCAGCAGGGCCGGGACGGATTACAATGAGCAGTTCTTC
-,TRBV5-6,16,TRBJ1-6,-,CASSFRGSSYNSPLHF,TGTGCCAGCAGCTTCCGGGGGAGCTCCTATAATTCACCCCTCCACTTT
TRBD1,TRBV7-2,14,TRBJ2-7,-,CASSRGQASYEQYF,TGTGCCAGCAGCAGAGGACAGGCCTCCTACGAGCAGTACTTC
-,TRBV6-5,13,TRBJ1-2,-,CASSPGLMNGYTF,TGTGCCAGCAGTCCGGGACTGATGAATGGCTACACCTTC
-,TRBV6-6,15,TRBJ1-2,few,CASSHNSQGTKGYTF,TGTGCCAGCAGTCACAATTCACAGGGTACGAAAGGCTACACCTTC
-,TRBV28,12,TRBJ1-3,-,CASSLERNTIYF,TGTGCCAGCAGTTTGGAACGAAACACCATATATTTT
-,TRBV3-1/TRBV3-2,13,TRBJ2-7,once,CASSQGGGHEQYF,TGTGCCAGCAGCCAGGGGGGCGGCCACGAGCAGTACTTC
-,TRBV12-2,16,TRBJ1-5,-,CASRSVLDRDNQPQHF,TGTGCAAGTCGCTCAGTCTTAGACAGGGACAATCAGCCCCAGCATTTT
TRBD2,TRBV5-8,14,TRBJ2-7,-,CASSPGLGFREQYF,TGTGCCAGCAGCCCGGGACTAGGGTTCAGGGAGCAGTACTTC
-,TRBV7-8,14,TRBJ1-1,-,CASSLYRTGDGTLF,TGTGCCAGCAGCTTATATCGGACGGGAGATGGGACCTTATTT
-,TRBV15,15,TRBJ1-6,few,CATSRGRTTNSPLHF,TGTGCCACCAGCAGAGGGAGGACCACTAATTCACCCCTCCACTTT
-,TRBV5-1,17,TRBJ1-1,-,CASSSGQGPFLNTEAFF,TGCGCCAGCAGCTCCGGGCAGGGACCTTTTCTGAACACTGAAGCTTTCTTT
TRBD2,TRBV2,15,TRBJ2-1,-,CASQASGGADNEQFF,TGTGCCAGCCAGGCCAGCGGGGGGGCCGACAATGAGCAGTTCTTC
-,TRBV29-1,11,TRBJ1-3,-,CSARDGNTIYF,TGCAGCGCCAGAGATGGAAACACCATATATTTT
-,TRBV11-2,13,TRBJ1-1,-,CASSKDRGRGAFF,TGTGCCAGCAGCAAAGACCGGGGGCGAGGGGCTTTCTTT
-,TRBV7-3,13,TRBJ1-2,-,CASSLSQGRGYTF,TGTGCCAGCAGCTTAAGCCAGGGGAGAGGCTACACCTTC
TRBD2,TRBV6-6,16,TRBJ2-7,-,CASSYSGLAGGYEQYF,TGTGCCAGCAGTTACTCGGGTCTAGCGGGTGGCTACGAGCAGTACTTC
-,TRBV4-1,15,TRBJ1-1,-,CASSPTGGSNTEAFF,TGCGCCAGCAGCCCTACTGGCGGATCGAACACTGAAGCTTTCTTT
-,TRBV24-1,15,TRBJ1-5,-,CATSDSRQSSQPQHF,TGTGCCACCAGTGATAGCCGACAGTCGAGTCAGCCCCAGCATTTT
-,TRBV5-1,17,TRBJ1-6,-,CASSLEVGASYNSPLHF,TGCGCCAGCAGCTTGGAGGTCGGGGCGTCCTATAATTCACCCCTCCACTTT
TRBD1,TRBV14,13,TRBJ2-5,-,CASSRQGRETQYF,TGTGCCAGCAGCCGACAGGGGAGGGAGACCCAGTACTTC
TRBD1,TRBV11-2,15,TRBJ2-1,-,CASSLAPDRYAEQFF,TGTGCCAGCAGCTTAGCTCCGGACAGGTACGCTGAGCAGTTCTTC